The following is a TCR beta chain sequence with its context. The data were taken from a study of technical replicates of blood from a handful of donors. The repertoire was sequenced with immunoSEQ multiplex PCR; TCRdb's copy has only in-frame clones and lacks some. The sample consists of nearly 80,000 clones, about 92% of them appearing once. The TCR comes from a human donor in good health. Sequencing input: T cells isolated from PBMCs.

The CDR3 DNA reads TGCAGCGTTCCGGACAGATACGAGCAGTACTTC. Protein: CSVPDRYEQYF. This chain connects TRBV29-1 to TRBJ2-7; D might be TRBD1 (6 bases). The V and J ends lost 5 bases and 4 bases respectively, with 9 bases between them. This CDR3 has 11 amino acids. The germline CDR1 and CDR2 sequences are SQVTM and ANQGSEA.